The rows below give T cell receptor beta chains drawn from one sample of a study of blood T cell repertoires in COVID-19. Profiling relied on immunoSEQ multiplex PCR, and the TCRdb table lists in-frame clones only, not all of them. The repertoire includes about 180,000 clones, about 88% of them detected once, and around 9.5% sits in the top ten. Sample: PBMCs or T cells enriched from blood (not recorded which). Receptors originate from a woman aged 18-35 years who had recovered from COVID-19. The CDR3 runs from the conserved cysteine through the conserved F or W. Each record gives: clone size, V gene, D gene, J gene, CDR3 protein, CDR3 DNA. D genes are given only for firm matches. Expanded clones are given a class, and other clones once, few, many or no size at all.

NA	TRBV28	TRBD2	TRBJ2-5	CASSQLRLAGTQETQYF	TGTGCCAGCAGTCAGCTCCGACTAGCGGGGACACAAGAGACCCAGTACTTC
NA	TRBV7-9	NA	TRBJ1-1	CASSLGRNTEAFF	TGTGCCAGCAGCTTAGGCAGGAACACTGAAGCTTTCTTT
NA	TRBV19	TRBD1	TRBJ1-2	CASSGDREYGYTF	TGTGCCAGTAGTGGGGACAGGGAATATGGCTACACCTTC
NA	TRBV5-6	TRBD1	TRBJ1-2	CASARTGYGYTF	TGTGCCAGCGCTAGGACAGGCTATGGCTACACCTTC
NA	TRBV2	NA	TRBJ2-7	CASSEAGIGYEQYF	TGTGCCAGCAGTGAGGCAGGGATCGGTTACGAGCAGTACTTC
NA	TRBV4-2	TRBD2	TRBJ2-1	CASSQDTRGLAGGNEQFF	TGTGCCAGCAGCCAAGACACCCGCGGACTAGCGGGGGGGAATGAGCAGTTCTTC
NA	TRBV7-2	TRBD2	TRBJ2-1	CASSSSGLAGASSYNEQFF	TGTGCCAGCAGCTCTTCGGGACTAGCGGGGGCGAGCTCCTACAATGAGCAGTTCTTC
few	TRBV6-2/TRBV6-3	NA	TRBJ2-1	CASSYGGEQFF	TGTGCCAGCAGTTACGGCGGGGAGCAGTTCTTC
NA	TRBV5-8	NA	TRBJ2-1	CASSFKRGALYEQFF	TGTGCCAGCAGCTTTAAACGGGGGGCACTATATGAGCAGTTCTTC
NA	TRBV4-3	TRBD1	TRBJ2-2	CASSQDRDRITGELFF	TGCGCCAGCAGCCAAGATAGGGACAGAATCACCGGGGAGCTGTTTTTT
NA	TRBV5-1	TRBD1	TRBJ1-1	CASSSTGGPEAFF	TGCGCCAGCAGCTCCACAGGGGGCCCTGAAGCTTTCTTT
NA	TRBV10-3	NA	TRBJ1-2	CAIRTDNYGYTF	TGTGCCATTCGGACAGACAACTATGGCTACACCTTC
once	TRBV28	TRBD2	TRBJ2-1	CASSRGGDNEQFF	TGTGCCAGCAGTCGGGGGGGTGACAATGAGCAGTTCTTC
NA	TRBV19	TRBD1	TRBJ1-6	CASSLGQGFSPLHF	TGTGCCAGTAGTCTGGGACAGGGTTTTTCACCCCTCCACTTT
NA	TRBV2	NA	TRBJ2-3	CASSDGSTDTQYF	TGTGCCAGCAGTGATGGCAGCACAGATACGCAGTATTTT
once	TRBV30	TRBD1	TRBJ2-1	CAWRTGTSYNEQFF	TGTGCCTGGAGGACAGGGACATCCTACAATGAGCAGTTCTTC
NA	TRBV28	NA	TRBJ1-2	CASSPEAGGLPPYGYTF	TGTGCCAGCAGTCCCGAGGCTGGGGGCCTCCCTCCCTATGGCTACACCTTC
once	TRBV2	NA	TRBJ1-1	CASSEEGLGTEAFF	TGTGCCAGCAGTGAGGAGGGCTTAGGCACTGAAGCTTTCTTT
few	TRBV7-9	TRBD1	TRBJ1-2	CASSLDAGGFGYTF	TGTGCCAGCAGCTTAGACGCAGGGGGATTTGGCTACACCTTC
NA	TRBV7-8	TRBD2	TRBJ2-1	CASSSNYPGLAASYNEQFF	TGTGCCAGCAGCTCAAACTATCCCGGACTAGCGGCCTCCTACAATGAGCAGTTCTTC
NA	TRBV28	TRBD1	TRBJ1-1	CASSTGVTEAFF	TGTGCCAGCAGCACAGGGGTCACTGAAGCTTTCTTT
NA	TRBV29-1	TRBD1	TRBJ2-7	CSAQRTGGVGGTYEQYF	TGCAGCGCCCAACGGACAGGGGGCGTTGGGGGAACCTACGAGCAGTACTTC
NA	TRBV4-2	TRBD1	TRBJ1-1	CASSPTGQGFSEAFF	TGTGCCAGCAGCCCAACAGGACAGGGGTTTTCTGAAGCTTTCTTT
NA	TRBV7-6	NA	TRBJ2-2	CASSRDTATLNTGELFF	TGTGCCAGCAGCCGTGACACAGCCACCCTCAACACCGGGGAGCTGTTTTTT
NA	TRBV5-6	TRBD1	TRBJ1-2	CASSPDRGRWDYGYTF	TGTGCCAGCAGCCCCGACAGGGGGCGTTGGGACTATGGCTACACCTTC
NA	TRBV18	NA	TRBJ1-1	CASSPRTEPSNTEAFF	TGTGCCAGCTCACCCCGGACAGAACCCTCGAACACTGAAGCTTTCTTT
NA	TRBV10-1	TRBD1	TRBJ1-1	CASSRDRELTEAFF	TGCGCCAGCAGCCGGGACAGGGAGTTGACTGAAGCTTTCTTT
few	TRBV28	TRBD1	TRBJ2-7	CASSFSRQGFYEQYF	TGTGCCAGCAGTTTTTCCCGACAGGGATTCTACGAGCAGTACTTC
NA	TRBV11-1	NA	TRBJ1-1	CASSPGGTEAFF	TGTGCCAGCAGTCCGGGGGGCACTGAAGCTTTCTTT
once	TRBV6-1	NA	TRBJ2-6	CASSEAAVYIGANVLTF	TGTGCCAGCAGTGAGGCGGCGGTGTACATTGGGGCCAACGTCCTGACTTTC
NA	TRBV19	NA	TRBJ1-2	CASSIRRGDGYTF	TGTGCCAGTAGTATAAGGAGAGGAGATGGCTACACCTTC
NA	TRBV28	TRBD1	TRBJ2-4	CASRPTGVVVKNIQYF	TGTGCCAGCAGACCCACAGGGGTTGTGGTCAAAAACATTCAGTACTTC
once	TRBV3-1/TRBV3-2	NA	TRBJ1-6	CASSQTGEPTSPLHF	TGTGCCAGCAGCCAAACAGGTGAGCCCACTTCACCCCTCCACTTT
NA	TRBV27	NA	TRBJ2-2	CASNSRLNTGELFF	TGTGCCAGTAACTCACGACTCAACACCGGGGAGCTGTTTTTT
once	TRBV11-2	TRBD2	TRBJ2-5	CASSWTSSETQYF	TGTGCCAGCAGTTGGACTAGTTCTGAGACCCAGTACTTC
once	TRBV7-2	NA	TRBJ1-5	CASSLERYRPQHF	TGTGCCAGCAGCTTAGAGAGGTATCGGCCCCAGCATTTT
NA	TRBV3-1/TRBV3-2	NA	TRBJ2-1	CASSQVGGSSYNEQFF	TGTGCCAGCAGCCAAGTTGGAGGGAGCTCCTACAATGAGCAGTTCTTC